These 16 T cell receptor beta chains were all obtained from the same sample, sequenced in a study of Graves' ophthalmopathy and Graves' hyperthyroidism (dated by TCRdb to 2016 to 2019). Reads for this sample came from an Illumina HiSeq 2000. For repertoire sequencing, TCR beta CDR3 regions were amplified from RNA transcripts. The first round of RT-PCR was done with HTBI primers and the Qiagen OneStep RT-PCR kit, and was followed by a second round of multiplex PCR, then size selection and purification. TCRdb trimmed the raw reads at Q25, called clones with MiXCR and kept productive beta chains. Rows matching on CDR3 protein sequence are summarized as one entry with the most common DNA and genes. A total of 450,000 or so distinct CDR3 sequences appear in this sample, about 15% of them only once. The top ten clones comprise 9.8% of the sample. The source material was blood. The receptors shown here come from a woman aged 25-40 years with Graves' ophthalmopathy. Donor details come from another sample of the same person, matched by shared clones.

This clonotype was detected many times. This chain connects TRBV12-3 or TRBV12-4 to TRBJ2-7; D is uncertain. This CDR3 region has 12 residues. The germline V and J ends were trimmed by 4 bases and 3 bases, with 7 bases remaining between them. CDR3 sequence (DNA): TGTGCCAGCAGTTCGGCAGACTACGAGCAGTACTTC. Its translation: CASSSADYEQYF.

This clonotype appeared many times. V gene TRBV6-5 combines with J gene TRBJ2-6; D is possibly TRBD2 (5 bases). Per germline, CDR1 MNHEY and CDR2 SVGAGI. This CDR3 spans 17 amino acids. The V end lost 0 bases, the J end lost 0 bases, and 9 bases lay between the germline ends. CDR3 nucleotides: TGTGCCAGCAGTTACTCGTGGGAGAACTCTGGGGCCAACGTCCTGACTTTC. It codes for CASSYSWENSGANVLTF.

There are many counts of this clonotype. The V and J genes are TRBV30 and TRBJ1-1, with 7 bases that match TRBD1. The V gene end was trimmed by 6 bases and the J gene end by 2 bases; junction bases not matched to a gene: 6. Per the germline V gene, CDR1 is GTSNPN and CDR2 is SVGIG (reference sequence). The CDR3 sequence is 13 residues long. CDR3 DNA sequence: TGTGCCTGCCCTACAGGGGTAAACACTGAAGCTTTCTTT. Translated, it gives CACPTGVNTEAFF. The full variable domain, in which reference TRBV30 and TRBJ1-1 provide the parts outside the CDR3, is SQTIHQWPATLVQPVGSPLSLECTVEGTSNPNLYWYRQAAGRGLQLLFYSVGIGQISSEVPQNLSASRPQDRQFILSSKKLLLSDSGFYLCACPTGVNTEAFFGQGTRLTVV.

Many counts were recorded for this clonotype. This chain's CDR3 is CSASVSSYEQYF. In nucleotides, the CDR3 is TGCAGTGCTAGTGTGAGCTCCTACGAGCAGTACTTC. This sequence joins TRBV20-1 and TRBJ2-7; unclear D gene. Between the trimmed V and J ends, which lost 3 bases and 0 bases, there was a span of 6 bases. Germline assignment: CDR1 DFQATT and CDR2 SNEGSKA (reference sequence). CDR3 length equals 12 residues.

This clonotype was counted many times. V usage is TRBV30 and J usage is TRBJ1-1; 7 bases are a match to TRBD1. With 5 bases clipped from V and 0 bases from J, the junction kept 6 bases outside the gene matches. CDR3 length: 14 residues. Looked up from germline, CDR1 is GTSNPN and CDR2 is SVGIG (reference sequence). The CDR3 reads CAWGQDSLNTEAFF. CDR3 DNA: TGTGCCTGGGGACAGGATTCCCTGAACACTGAAGCTTTCTTT.

Many counts were recorded for this clonotype. The J gene is TRBJ2-4, the V gene TRBV6-2 or TRBV6-3; maybe TRBD1 (6 bases). V was clipped by 2 bases and J by 2 bases, with 13 bases between them. The CDR3 covers 16 residues. Germline V gene lookup returns CDR1 MNHEY and CDR2 SVGEGT. DNA of the CDR3: TGTGCCAGCAGTTACCCAGGACAGCCAACCAAAAACATTCAGTACTTC. Its translation: CASSYPGQPTKNIQYF.

This clonotype showed up many times. At one end the junction does not follow the germline gene, possibly because of a read error. The chain couples TRBV7-7 to TRBJ2-5; 7 bases are a match to TRBD1. Germline V CDR1 and CDR2: SSHAT, FNYEAQ (reference sequence). The CDR3 is 13 residues long. This CDR3 is CASSLGQAETQYF. The DNA of the CDR3 is TGTGCTAGCAGCTTAGGACAGGCGGAGACCCAGTACTTC.

Points on this clonotype: This may stem from a read error, because a much larger clone lies one nucleotide away. This chain joins TRBV6-1 and TRBJ2-2, with D unresolved. Germline values: CDR1 MNHNS, CDR2 SASEGT. Trimming stripped 11 bases from V and 0 bases from J, with 13 bases between. This CDR3 region has 14 residues. The CDR3 DNA follows: TGTGCCCCCGGTTGGTCGACGAACACCGGGGAGCTGTTTTTT. Its translation is CAPGWSTNTGELFF.

In this sample, this clonotype turned up many times. The CDR3: CASSRGGGSYEQYF. The CDR3 region has the DNA TGTGCCAGCAGCCGTGGAGGAGGGTCCTACGAGCAGTACTTC. The chain combines TRBV12-3 or TRBV12-4 with TRBJ2-7, with D possibly matching TRBD2 (6 bases). The germline V and J ends were trimmed by 6 bases and 1 base, with 13 bases remaining between them. This CDR3 has 14 amino acids.

This clonotype has a count of ten or more. The chain carries TRBV20-1 and TRBJ2-5, with TRBD1 matching 9 bases. The length of the CDR3 is 14 residues. Germline trimming cut 3 bases from V and 7 bases from J; bases unmatched to any gene: 9. CDR1 DFQATT and CDR2 SNEGSKA come from the germline V gene (reference sequence). This CDR3 is CSASRQGVRGTQYF. The CDR3 bases are TGCAGTGCTAGCAGACAGGGGGTTCGGGGGACCCAGTACTTC.

This clonotype was seen at least ten times. V gene TRBV6-1 combines with J gene TRBJ2-7; D gene ambiguous. Trimming shortened V by 3 bases and J by 0 bases, and 9 bases separated the two germline ends. This CDR3 contains 14 residues. Germline V gives CDR1 MNHNS, CDR2 SASEGT. The CDR3 reads CASSDQWSSYEQYF. The CDR3 DNA follows: TGTGCCAGCAGTGACCAGTGGAGCTCCTACGAGCAGTACTTC.

This clonotype occurred many times. The chain uses TRBV12-3 or TRBV12-4 and TRBJ2-7, with TRBD1 identical over 8 bases. J was trimmed by 2 bases and V by 5 bases; bases with no gene match: 2. The CDR3 contains 13 residues. This CDR3 reads CASSTGGTYEQYF. The CDR3 DNA reads as TGTGCCAGCAGTACAGGGGGAACCTACGAGCAGTACTTC.

The table lists this clonotype with many counts. One end of the junction varies from germline; a read error may be responsible. The J gene is TRBJ1-2, the V gene TRBV5-1; D might be TRBD1 (6 bases). The CDR3 consists of 13 residues. CDR1 is SGHRS and CDR2 is YFSETQ in the germline V gene. CDR3 in amino acids: CASSLEGGYGYTF. The CDR3 coding sequence is TGTGCCAGCAGTTTGGAGGGGGGTTATGGCTACACCTTC.

This clonotype has a count of ten or more. The chain is built from TRBV6-1 and TRBJ2-7, with 10 bases fitting TRBD2. V shed 4 bases, J shed 6 bases, and the junction held 6 bases outside the gene matches. The V gene's germline CDR1 is MNHNS and CDR2 SASEGT. The CDR3 consists of 14 residues. The chain's CDR3 is CASSAWASGSEQYF. DNA of the CDR3: TGTGCCAGCAGTGCCTGGGCTAGCGGGAGCGAGCAGTACTTC.

The sample holds many counts of this clonotype. The rearrangement links TRBV12-3 or TRBV12-4 to TRBJ1-2; D gene uncertain. V dropped 3 bases and J dropped 6 bases, with 11 bases sitting between them. CDR3 size: 13 residues. CDR3: CASSFRGIDGYTF. The CDR3 bases are TGTGCCAGCAGTTTTCGGGGAATAGATGGCTACACCTTC.

This clonotype was detected only a few times. V and J are TRBV12-3 or TRBV12-4 and TRBJ1-5, with 9 bases lining up with TRBD1. V was pared by 6 bases and J by 5 bases, with 8 bases of the junction left unmatched. The CDR3 consists of 15 residues. This CDR3 is CASRLTGGDYQPQHF. The CDR3, as DNA: TGTGCCAGCAGGCTGACAGGGGGTGACTATCAGCCCCAGCATTTT.